This T cell receptor (beta chain) comes out of a study of cytomegalovirus exposure and HLA in healthy donors. Study results and limitations: CMV serostatus was the sole immune exposure data available. A previous analysis found most TCR beta V segments productive roughly 87% or roughly 30% of the time.

Participants comprised healthy donors of bone marrow. Worth noting for this clone: The antigen remains undetermined.

V was pared by 2 bases and J by 3 bases, with 8 bases of the junction left unmatched. The CDR3 length is 17 residues. The germline CDR1 and CDR2 sequences are SGHVS and FQNEAQ. Amplification used 60 Vbeta primers and 13 Jbeta primers. Original analysis: In a later analysis, of roughly 83 million unique beta chains, around 11 million appeared in at least two donors. Measured with immunoSEQ multiplex PCR; TCRdb has only the in-frame clones, and not every one. The V and J calls and the clone size are those of that table, but D and trimming were determined from the DNA. The repertoire includes tens of thousands of clones, roughly 69% of them detected once, and approximately 6% sits in the top ten.

The specimen was PBMCs. The chain carries TRBV7-8 and TRBJ2-3; 10 bases align to TRBD2. The TCR sequence derives from a woman between 25 and 40 years old in good health and CMV-seronegative. The chain's CDR3 is CASSLNLGTSETDTQYF. The CDR3 nucleotides read TGTGCCAGCAGCTTAAACCTCGGGACTAGCGAAACAGATACGCAGTATTTT.